This is a list of T cell receptor beta chains from one sample in a study of beta chain features in type 1 diabetes. Sequencing was performed with immunoSEQ multiplex PCR; in TCRdb, only in-frame clones are kept and a portion is missing. The profile shows 500,000 to 650,000 clones, roughly an eighth of them singletons. Sample: naive CD4+ T cells from blood. The receptors stem from a young man with type 1 diabetes. CDR3s include the opening cysteine and the closing phenylalanine or tryptophan.

j_call,v_call,cdr3_aa
TRBJ2-7,TRBV5-4,CASSLDSNEQYF
TRBJ2-3,TRBV4-3,CASSQAGTPTDTQYF
TRBJ2-5,TRBV5-8,CASSLGPKETQYF
TRBJ2-3,TRBV4-3,CASSQGIEYTQYF
TRBJ2-7,TRBV29-1,CSITSGIYYEQYF
TRBJ1-1,TRBV7-2,CASSPRGGATEAFF
TRBJ1-6,TRBV6-6,CASSPRSGTGDSPLHF
TRBJ2-7,TRBV7-2,CASSPAGTGTEQYF
TRBJ2-3,TRBV2,CAGRDPSRTDTQYF
TRBJ2-6,TRBV10-3,CAISESYGAGANVLTF
TRBJ2-1,TRBV7-9,CASSADRGRFELF
TRBJ1-2,TRBV27,CASSLSRGDLGGYTF
TRBJ2-1,TRBV10-1,CASSGLGAPYNEQFF
TRBJ1-2,TRBV5-1,CASSGGQGSYGYTF
TRBJ1-2,TRBV29-1,CSVDPNYGYTF
TRBJ1-5,TRBV14,CASSQDGEGYQPQHF
TRBJ2-5,TRBV5-8,CASSRPGDRSETQYF
TRBJ2-1,TRBV19,CASSTSGGRSEQFF
TRBJ1-2,TRBV27,CASRRGDGYTF
TRBJ2-3,TRBV9,CASSPQAGALTDTQYF
TRBJ2-1,TRBV7-8,CASSLAGAEYNEQFF
TRBJ2-1,TRBV5-4,CASSLTGASYNEQFF
TRBJ2-1,TRBV5-4,CASSLDNEQFF
TRBJ2-5,TRBV7-2,CASGTGPQETQYF
TRBJ2-7,TRBV18,CASSRWTEGDSEQYF
TRBJ1-3,TRBV6-5,CASSYSGVSGNTIYF
TRBJ1-1,TRBV7-2,CAIRGLGQLLTQAFF
TRBJ2-3,TRBV7-8,CASSPGGPIDTQYF
TRBJ2-2,TRBV5-6,CASSLLGRQGTGELFF
TRBJ2-7,TRBV23-1,CASSQQGQGAFDRDEQYF
TRBJ1-3,TRBV25-1,CASRGAQLSGNTIYF
TRBJ1-2,TRBV7-2,CASSPDRENGYTF
TRBJ2-7,TRBV27,CASSGNYEQYF
TRBJ1-2,TRBV2,CASKRERLNYGYTF